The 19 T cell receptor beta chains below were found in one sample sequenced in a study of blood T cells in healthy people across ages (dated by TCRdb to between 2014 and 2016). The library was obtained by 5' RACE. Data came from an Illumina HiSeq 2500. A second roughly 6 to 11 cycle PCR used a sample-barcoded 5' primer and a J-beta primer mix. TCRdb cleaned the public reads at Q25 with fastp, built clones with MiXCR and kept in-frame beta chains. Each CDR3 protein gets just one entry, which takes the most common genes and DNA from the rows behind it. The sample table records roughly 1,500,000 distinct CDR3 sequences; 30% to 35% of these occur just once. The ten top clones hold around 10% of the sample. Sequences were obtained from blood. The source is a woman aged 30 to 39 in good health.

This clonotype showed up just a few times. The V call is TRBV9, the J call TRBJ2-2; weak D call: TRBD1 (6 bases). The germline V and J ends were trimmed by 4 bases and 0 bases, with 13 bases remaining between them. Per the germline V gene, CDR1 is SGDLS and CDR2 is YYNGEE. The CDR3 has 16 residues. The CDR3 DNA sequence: TGTGCCAGCAGCCTACCGACAGGAACGAACACCGGGGAGCTGTTTTTT. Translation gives CASSLPTGTNTGELFF. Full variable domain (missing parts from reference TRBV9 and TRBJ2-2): DSGVTQTPKHLITATGQRVTLRCSPRSGDLSVYWYQQSLDQGLQFLIQYYNGEERAKGNILERFSAQQFPDLHSELNLSSLELGDSALYFCASSLPTGTNTGELFFGEGSRLTVL.

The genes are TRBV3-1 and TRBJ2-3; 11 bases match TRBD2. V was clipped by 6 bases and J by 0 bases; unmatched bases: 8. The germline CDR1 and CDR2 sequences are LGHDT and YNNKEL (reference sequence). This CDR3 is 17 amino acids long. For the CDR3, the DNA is TGTGCCAGCAGTAAACTAGCGGGGGAACCTAGCACAGATACGCAGTATTTT. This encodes CASSKLAGEPSTDTQYF.

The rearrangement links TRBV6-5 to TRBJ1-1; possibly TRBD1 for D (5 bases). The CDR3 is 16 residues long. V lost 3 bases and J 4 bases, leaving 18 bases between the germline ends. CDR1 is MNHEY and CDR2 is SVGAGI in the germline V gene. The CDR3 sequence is CASSYSIAGRSTEAFF. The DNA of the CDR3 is TGTGCCAGCAGTTATTCGATTGCAGGGCGATCCACTGAAGCTTTCTTT.

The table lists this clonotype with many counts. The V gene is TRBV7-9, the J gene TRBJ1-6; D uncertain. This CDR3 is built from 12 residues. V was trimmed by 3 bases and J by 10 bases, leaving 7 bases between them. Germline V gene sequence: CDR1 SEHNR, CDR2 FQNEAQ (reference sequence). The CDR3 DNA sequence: TGTGCCAGCAGCTTTAAGGGCTCACCCCTCCACTTT. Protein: CASSFKGSPLHF.

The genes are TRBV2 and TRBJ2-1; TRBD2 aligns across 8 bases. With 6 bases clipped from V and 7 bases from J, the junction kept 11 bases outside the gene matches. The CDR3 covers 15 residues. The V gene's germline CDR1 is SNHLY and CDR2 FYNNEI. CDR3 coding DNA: TGTGCCAGCAGGGGCGGGAGGCTCCTTAAGAATGAGCAGTTCTTC. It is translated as CASRGGRLLKNEQFF.

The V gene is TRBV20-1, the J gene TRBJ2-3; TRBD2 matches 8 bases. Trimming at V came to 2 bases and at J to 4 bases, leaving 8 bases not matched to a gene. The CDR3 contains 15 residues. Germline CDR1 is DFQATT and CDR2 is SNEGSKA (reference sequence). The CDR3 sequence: CSARSRRGAADTQYF. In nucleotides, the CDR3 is TGCAGTGCTAGATCGAGGCGGGGGGCCGCAGATACGCAGTATTTT.

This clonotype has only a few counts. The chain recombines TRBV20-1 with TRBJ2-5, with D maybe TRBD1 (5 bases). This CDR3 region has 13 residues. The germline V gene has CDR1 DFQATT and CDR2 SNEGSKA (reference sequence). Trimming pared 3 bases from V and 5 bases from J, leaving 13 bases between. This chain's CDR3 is CSARARQWETQYF. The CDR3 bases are TGCAGTGCTAGGGCTAGACAGTGGGAGACCCAGTACTTC.

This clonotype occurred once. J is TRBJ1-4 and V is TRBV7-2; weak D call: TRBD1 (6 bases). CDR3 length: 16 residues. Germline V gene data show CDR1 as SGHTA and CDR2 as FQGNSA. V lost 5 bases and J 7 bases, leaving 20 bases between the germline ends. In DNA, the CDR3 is TGTGCCAGCAGCCCGGCCAACAGGGTATTAGCTGAAAAACTGTTTTTT. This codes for CASSPANRVLAEKLFF. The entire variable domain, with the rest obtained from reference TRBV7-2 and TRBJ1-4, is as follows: GAGVSQSPSNKVTEKGKDVELRCDPISGHTALYWYRQSLGQGLEFLIYFQGNSAPDKSGLPSDRFSAERTGGSVSTLTIQRTQQEDSAVYLCASSPANRVLAEKLFFGSGTQLSVL.

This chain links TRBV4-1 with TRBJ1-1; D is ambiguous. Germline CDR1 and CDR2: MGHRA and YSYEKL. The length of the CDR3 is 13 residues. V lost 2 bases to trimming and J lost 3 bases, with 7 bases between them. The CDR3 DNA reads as TGCGCCAGCAGCCAATTGGTCTACACTGAAGCTTTCTTT. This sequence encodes CASSQLVYTEAFF.

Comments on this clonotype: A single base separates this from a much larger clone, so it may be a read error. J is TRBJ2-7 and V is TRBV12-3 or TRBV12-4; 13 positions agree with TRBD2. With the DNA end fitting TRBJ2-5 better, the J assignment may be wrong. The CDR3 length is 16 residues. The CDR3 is CASSPPTSGRSRTQYF. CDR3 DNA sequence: TGTGCCAGCAGTCCCCCGACTAGCGGGAGGTCAAGGACCCAGTACTTC.

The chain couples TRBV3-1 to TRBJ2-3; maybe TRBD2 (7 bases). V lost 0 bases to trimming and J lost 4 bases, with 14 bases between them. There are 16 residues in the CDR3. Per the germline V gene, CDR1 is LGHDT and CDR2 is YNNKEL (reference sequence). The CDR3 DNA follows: TGTGCCAGCAGCCAAGATCCAGGGGAGGGGTCAGATACGCAGTATTTT. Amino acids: CASSQDPGEGSDTQYF.

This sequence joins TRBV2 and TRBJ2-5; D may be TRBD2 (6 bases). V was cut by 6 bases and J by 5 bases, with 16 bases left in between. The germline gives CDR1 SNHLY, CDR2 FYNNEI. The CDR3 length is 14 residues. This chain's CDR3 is CASREDGGMETQYF. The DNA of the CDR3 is TGTGCCAGCAGGGAGGATGGCGGGATGGAGACCCAGTACTTC.

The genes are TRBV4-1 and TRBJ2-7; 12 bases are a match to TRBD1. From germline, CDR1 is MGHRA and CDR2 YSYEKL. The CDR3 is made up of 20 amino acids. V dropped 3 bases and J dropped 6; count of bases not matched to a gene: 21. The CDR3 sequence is CASSHPVGGLALGQGAEQYF. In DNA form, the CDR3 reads TGCGCCAGCAGCCACCCCGTGGGGGGGCTAGCACTGGGACAGGGGGCCGAGCAGTACTTC.

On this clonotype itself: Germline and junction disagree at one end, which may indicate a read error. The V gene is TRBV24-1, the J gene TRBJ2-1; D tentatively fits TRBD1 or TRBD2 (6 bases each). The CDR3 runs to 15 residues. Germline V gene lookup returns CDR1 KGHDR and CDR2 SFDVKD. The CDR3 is CATSSSGDTYNERFF. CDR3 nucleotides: TGTGCCACCAGTTCCTCGGGGGACACCTACAATGAGCGGTTCTTC.

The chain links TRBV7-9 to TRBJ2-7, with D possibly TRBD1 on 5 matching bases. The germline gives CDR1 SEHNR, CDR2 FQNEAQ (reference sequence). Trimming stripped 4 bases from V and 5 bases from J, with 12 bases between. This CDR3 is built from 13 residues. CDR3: CASSSREYHEQYF. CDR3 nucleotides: TGTGCCAGCAGCTCCAGGGAATACCACGAGCAGTACTTC.

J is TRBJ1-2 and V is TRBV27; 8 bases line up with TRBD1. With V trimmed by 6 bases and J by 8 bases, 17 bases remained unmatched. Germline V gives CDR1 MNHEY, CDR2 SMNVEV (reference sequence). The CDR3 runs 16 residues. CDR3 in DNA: TGTGCCAGCAGCCCGAGCCCCCGGACAGGGAGGCGCGGCTACACCTTC. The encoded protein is CASSPSPRTGRRGYTF.

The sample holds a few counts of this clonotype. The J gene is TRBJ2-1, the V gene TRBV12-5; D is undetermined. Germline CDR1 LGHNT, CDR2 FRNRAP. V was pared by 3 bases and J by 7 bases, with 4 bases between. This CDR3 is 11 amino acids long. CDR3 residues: CASGFKNEQFF. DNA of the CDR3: TGTGCTAGTGGTTTCAAGAATGAGCAGTTCTTC.

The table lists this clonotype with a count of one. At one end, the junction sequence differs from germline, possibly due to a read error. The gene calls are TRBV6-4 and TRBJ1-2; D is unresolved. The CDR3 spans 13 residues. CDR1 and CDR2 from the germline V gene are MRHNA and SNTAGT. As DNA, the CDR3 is TGTGTCAGCAGTGACGGGGAAAACTATGGCTACACCTTC. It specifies CVSSDGENYGYTF.

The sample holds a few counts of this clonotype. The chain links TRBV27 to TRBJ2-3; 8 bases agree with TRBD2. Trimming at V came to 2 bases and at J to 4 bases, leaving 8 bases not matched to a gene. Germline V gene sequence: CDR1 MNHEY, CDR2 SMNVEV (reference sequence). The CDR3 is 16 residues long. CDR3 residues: CASSLRAGGGPDTQYF. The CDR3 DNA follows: TGTGCCAGCAGTTTAAGGGCGGGAGGTGGCCCAGATACGCAGTATTTT.